A single sample gave rise to the 29 T cell receptor beta chains below, sequenced in a study of T cell responses to AZD1222 COVID-19 vaccine. The assay was immunoSEQ multiplex PCR, and TCRdb's table has in-frame clones only and misses some. The data show approximately 77,000 clones, 92% seen once. Sequenced here: peripheral blood, sampled 28 days after the second AZD1222 dose. These receptors originate from an adult who received the AZD1222 COVID-19 vaccine.

Written as DNA, the CDR3 is TGTGCCAGCAGTTATCATCCCCAAGCCGAAGCTTTCTTT. Translation: CASSYHPQAEAFF. The rearrangement uses TRBV6-2 or TRBV6-3 and TRBJ1-1; D gene unclear. The CDR3 covers 13 residues. Germline values: CDR1 MNHEY, CDR2 SVGEGT. V was shortened by 3 bases and J by 8 bases, with 13 bases between the two germline ends.

This clone came up once. This rearrangement joins TRBV6-2 or TRBV6-3 to TRBJ1-2; the D gene is possibly TRBD1 (6 bases). V was pared by 3 bases and J by 4 bases, with 9 bases between. Germline CDR1 and CDR2: MNHEY and SVGEGT. The CDR3 extends over 13 amino acids. The CDR3 sequence is CASSYRQVYGYTF. Written as DNA, the CDR3 is TGTGCCAGCAGTTATAGACAGGTCTATGGCTACACCTTC.

This CDR3 reads CASSLSNSGDNEQFF. DNA of the CDR3: TGTGCCAGCAGTCTCTCAAACTCCGGGGACAATGAGCAGTTCTTC. The chain employs TRBV6-5 and TRBJ2-1, with D possibly being TRBD2 (5 bases). CDR3 length: 15 residues. V was cut by 5 bases and J by 5 bases, with 16 bases left in between. Germline CDR1 and CDR2: MNHEY and SVGAGI.

This chain connects TRBV28 to TRBJ1-4; D remains unclear. V lost 6 bases and J 3 bases, leaving 5 bases between the germline ends. The germline gives CDR1 MDHEN, CDR2 SYDVKM. The CDR3 extends over 12 amino acids. The CDR3 bases are TGTGCCAGCAGGAGTTCTAATGAAAAACTGTTTTTT. It yields the protein CASRSSNEKLFF. The variable domain in full, completed from reference TRBV28 and TRBJ1-4, reads DVKVTQSSRYLVKRTGEKVFLECVQDMDHENMFWYRQDPGLGLRLIYFSYDVKMKEKGDIPEGYSVSREKKERFSLILESASTNQTSMYLCASRSSNEKLFFGSGTQLSVL.

The V and J genes are TRBV11-3 and TRBJ1-6; D is possibly TRBD1 (6 bases). CDR1 SGHNT and CDR2 YENEEA come from the germline V gene. Trimming cost V 4 bases and J 7 bases, with 17 bases left between them. The CDR3 is made up of 16 amino acids. CDR3 in DNA: TGTGCCAGCAGCTCTAACCTCGGGACACCAAATTCACCCCTCCACTTT. Its translation: CASSSNLGTPNSPLHF.

The rearrangement links TRBV7-8 to TRBJ1-6; possible D gene TRBD1, 5 bases. The CDR3 contains 14 residues. Germline V gives CDR1 SGHVS, CDR2 FQNEAQ. The V gene lost 5 bases and the J gene lost 6 bases, with 11 bases spanning the gap. The DNA of the CDR3 is TGTGCCAGCAGCGCCGGGACCTTTAATTCACCCCTCCACTTT. Its protein product is CASSAGTFNSPLHF.

The V and J genes are TRBV15 and TRBJ1-1; no definite D call. CDR1 is LNHNV and CDR2 is YYDKDF in the germline V gene (reference sequence). Trimming cost V 0 bases and J 0 bases, with 11 bases left between them. The CDR3 spans 16 residues. CDR3 sequence reads: CATSRDLTTMNTEAFF. The CDR3 region has the DNA TGTGCCACCAGCAGAGATCTTACCACGATGAACACTGAAGCTTTCTTT.

V is TRBV3-1 (or the pseudogene TRBV3-2) and J is TRBJ2-2, with D possibly TRBD2 on 5 matching bases. CDR1 and CDR2 from the germline V gene are LGHDT and YNNKEL (reference sequence). The germline V and J ends were trimmed by 4 bases and 2 bases, with 8 bases remaining between them. The CDR3 covers 14 residues. CDR3 nucleotide sequence: TGTGCCAGCAGCCCCCGGGAAAACACCGGGGAGCTGTTTTTT. It translates to CASSPRENTGELFF.

The rearrangement links TRBV20-1 to TRBJ2-1, with D maybe TRBD2 (6 bases). The V end was cut by 3 bases, the J end by 8 bases, with 14 bases between. Germline CDR1 and CDR2: DFQATT and SNEGSKA (reference sequence). The CDR3 is 13 amino acids. CDR3 nucleotide sequence: TGCAGTGCTAGTTCCCCTAGCGCACATGAGCAGTTCTTC. Translation: CSASSPSAHEQFF.

The chain combines TRBV28 with TRBJ1-1; 7 bases align to TRBD1. V was clipped by 3 bases and J by 3 bases; unmatched bases: 7. CDR1 MDHEN and CDR2 SYDVKM come from the germline V gene. The CDR3 length is 15 residues. The CDR3 sequence is CASSFSTGAYTEAFF. The DNA for the CDR3 is TGTGCCAGCAGTTTCTCCACAGGGGCGTACACTGAAGCTTTCTTT.

J is TRBJ2-2 and V is TRBV6-5, with D perhaps matching TRBD2 (7 bases). The CDR3 extends over 13 amino acids. Germline lookup yields CDR1 MNHEY and CDR2 SVGAGI. V dropped 7 bases and J dropped 8 bases, with 14 bases sitting between them. In DNA, the CDR3 is TGTGCCAGCACCAAGGGGGGGAATGGGGAGCTGTTTTTT. This sequence encodes CASTKGGNGELFF.

The rearrangement uses TRBV14 and TRBJ2-7; weak D call: TRBD1 (6 bases). The CDR3 has 13 amino acids. The V gene lost 0 bases and the J gene lost 7 bases, with 10 bases spanning the gap. The germline gives CDR1 SGHDN, CDR2 FVKESK. CDR3 sequence (DNA): TGTGCCAGCAGCCAAGAAACAGGGAGAGAGCAGTACTTC. This codes for CASSQETGREQYF. Full variable domain (remainder filled in from reference TRBV14 and TRBJ2-7): EAGVTQFPSHSVIEKGQTVTLRCDPISGHDNLYWYRRVMGKEIKFLLHFVKESKQDESGMPNNRFLAERTGGTYSTLKVQPAELEDSGVYFCASSQETGREQYFGPGTRLTVT.

J is TRBJ1-4 and V is TRBV28, with D perhaps TRBD1 (6 bases). The CDR3 loop spans 13 amino acids. Germline CDR1 and CDR2: MDHEN and SYDVKM. Trimming cost V 5 bases and J 6 bases, with 10 bases left between them. The CDR3 region is CASSGGGDEKLFF. The CDR3 coding sequence is TGTGCCAGCAGTGGGGGGGGCGATGAAAAACTGTTTTTT.

The V gene is TRBV7-8, the J gene TRBJ2-2; 10 bases line up with TRBD2. The CDR3 spans 16 residues. Germline CDR1 and CDR2: SGHVS and FQNEAQ. Germline trimming cut 2 bases from V and 4 bases from J; bases unmatched to any gene: 4. This CDR3 reads CASSLLLAGVTGELFF. The CDR3 DNA follows: TGTGCCAGCAGCTTACTTCTAGCGGGAGTCACCGGGGAGCTGTTTTTT.

The gene calls are TRBV6-6 and TRBJ1-1; 7 nucleotides match TRBD1. Germline CDR1 is MNHNY and CDR2 is SVGAGI (reference sequence). With V trimmed by 6 bases and J by 8 bases, 9 bases remained unmatched. The CDR3 sequence is 13 residues long. Written as DNA, the CDR3 is TGTGCCAGCAGCCGCACAGGGGTTCAGGAAGCTTTCTTT. Translating gives CASSRTGVQEAFF.

The CDR3 DNA is TGTGCCAGCAGTGGGACTAGTATCGGCGAGCAGTACTTC. The encoded protein is CASSGTSIGEQYF. The V and J genes are TRBV12-3 or TRBV12-4 and TRBJ2-7, with 8 bases lining up with TRBD2. The V gene end was trimmed by 5 bases and the J gene end by 6 bases; junction bases not matched to a gene: 6. The CDR3 has 13 residues.

Regarding this clone: The junction departs from the called germline gene at one end, perhaps through a read error. The chain employs TRBV27 and TRBJ2-3; D call uncertain. CDR1 is MNHEY, CDR2 SMNVEV, per germline (reference sequence). The CDR3 sequence is 12 residues long. Written as DNA, the CDR3 is TGTGCCAGCAGCTTATCTGGACATACGCAGTATTTT. This codes for CASSLSGHTQYF.

This chain uses TRBV19 with TRBJ1-1; possible D gene TRBD1, 6 bases. Germline values: CDR1 LNHDA, CDR2 SQIVND (reference sequence). Trimming took 6 bases from V and 0 from J, leaving 14 bases between them. There are 15 residues in the CDR3. CDR3 bases: TGTGCCAGTAGAGGGGGGGCACGGATGAACACTGAAGCTTTCTTT. Residues: CASRGGARMNTEAFF.

The gene calls are TRBV7-8 and TRBJ2-1, with D perhaps being TRBD1 or TRBD2 (5 bases each). CDR1 and CDR2 (germline): SGHVS, FQNEAQ. The V end was cut by 4 bases, the J end by 0 bases, with 25 bases between. The CDR3 extends over 20 amino acids. The CDR3 spells CASSSLELGAAKSSYNEQFF. Written as DNA, the CDR3 is TGTGCCAGCAGCTCCCTCGAACTCGGGGCAGCCAAAAGCTCCTACAATGAGCAGTTCTTC.

Remarks on this clone: Other DNA sequences in this sample translate to the same CDR3. The rearrangement joins TRBV5-4 to TRBJ2-2; D gene ambiguous. CDR3 length equals 14 residues. Germline V gene lookup returns CDR1 SGHNT and CDR2 YYREEE (reference sequence). Deletions cut 0 bases from V and 2 bases from J, with 5 bases between. Written as DNA, the CDR3 is TGTGCCAGCAGCTTGGAGGCCAACACCGGGGAGCTGTTTTTT. Protein product: CASSLEANTGELFF.

This rearrangement joins TRBV11-2 to TRBJ2-1, with no clear D. The CDR3 length is 14 residues. Trimming removed 5 bases at V and 3 bases at J, with 11 bases between. The germline V gene has CDR1 SGHAT and CDR2 FQNNGV. The CDR3 DNA is TGTGCCAGCAGCCCGGACCGGGTCTACAATGAGCAGTTCTTC. Translation: CASSPDRVYNEQFF.

The chain couples TRBV7-6 to TRBJ1-1, with 7 bases aligning to TRBD1. CDR1 and CDR2 from the germline V gene are SGHVS and FNYEAQ. The junction had 8 bases not matched to a gene; V was cut back by 3 bases and J by 1 base. The CDR3 extends over 16 amino acids. CDR3 in amino acids: CASSFPEGQANTEAFF. In nucleotides, the CDR3 is TGTGCCAGCAGCTTCCCTGAAGGACAGGCGAACACTGAAGCTTTCTTT.

The genes are TRBV30 and TRBJ1-2; D remains unclear. V was pared by 7 bases and J by 0 bases, with 12 bases between. CDR3 size: 13 residues. Germline V lookup: CDR1 GTSNPN, CDR2 SVGIG (reference sequence). DNA for the CDR3: TGTGCCTACGTACGGGCTTCTAACTATGGCTACACCTTC. It is translated as CAYVRASNYGYTF.

The V gene is TRBV2, the J gene TRBJ1-5; D gene ambiguous. Germline CDR1 reads SNHLY; CDR2 reads FYNNEI. CDR3 length equals 16 residues. Deletions cut 3 bases from V and 1 base from J, with 13 bases between. This chain's CDR3 is CASSDRVRSSNQPQHF. DNA for the CDR3: TGTGCCAGCAGTGATCGCGTCCGTTCAAGCAATCAGCCCCAGCATTTT.

This chain links TRBV5-1 with TRBJ2-7, with TRBD1 matching 8 bases. Germline assignment: CDR1 SGHRS and CDR2 YFSETQ. J lost 5 bases, V lost 4 bases, and 11 bases had no gene match. The CDR3 is made up of 15 amino acids. The DNA for the CDR3 is TGCGCCAGCAGCCTGTTGGGACAGGCCTTGCACGAGCAGTACTTC. It yields the protein CASSLLGQALHEQYF.

This chain uses TRBV5-1 with TRBJ1-2; 10 nucleotides match TRBD1. Germline V CDR1 and CDR2: SGHRS, YFSETQ. There are 18 residues in the CDR3. Germline trimming cut 0 bases from V and 1 base from J; bases unmatched to any gene: 9. This CDR3 reads CASSLARRGTGDNYGYTF. The CDR3, as DNA: TGCGCCAGCAGCTTGGCTAGGAGAGGGACAGGGGATAACTATGGCTACACCTTC. The full variable domain, with the rest looked up from reference TRBV5-1 and TRBJ1-2, is KAGVTQTPRYLIKTRGQQVTLSCSPISGHRSVSWYQQTPGQGLQFLFEYFSETQRNKGNFPGRFSGRQFSNSRSEMNVSTLELGDSALYLCASSLARRGTGDNYGYTFGSGTRLTVV.

The chain links TRBV6-5 to TRBJ2-1, with TRBD1 as a possible D gene (6 bases). This CDR3 contains 15 residues. The germline CDR1 and CDR2 sequences are MNHEY and SVGAGI. With 0 bases removed from V and 2 bases from J, the gap between germline ends came to 8 bases. The CDR3 nucleotides are TGTGCCAGCAGTTACTCGCCAGGGGCCTACAATGAGCAGTTCTTC. Protein product: CASSYSPGAYNEQFF.

V is TRBV25-1 and J is TRBJ1-5, with 8 positions matching TRBD1. Germline-derived CDR1 and CDR2 are MGHDK and SYGVNS. J was trimmed by 2 bases and V by 7 bases; bases with no gene match: 7. The length of the CDR3 is 15 residues. The CDR3 DNA is TGTGCCAGCAAGATGACAGGGGAACGCAATCAGCCCCAGCATTTT. Protein sequence: CASKMTGERNQPQHF.

The chain links TRBV9 to TRBJ1-1; 9 bases align to TRBD1. V shed 3 bases and J 14 bases; nucleotides not matched to a gene: 14. The CDR3 has 14 residues. Germline assignment: CDR1 SGDLS and CDR2 YYNGEE. The CDR3 DNA follows: TGTGCCAGCAGCGGTTACGGGACAGGGACTGTGGTCTTCTTT. It encodes CASSGYGTGTVVFF.